Below are 17 T cell receptor beta chains sequenced from a single sample in a study of human T cells and chemical hapten exposure. TCRdb recomputed calls from the RACE reads with MiXCR, one row per CDR3 protein. The table includes approximately 75,000 distinct CDR3 sequences, 7.5% to 9.5% detected once. The time point here: patch test 2, 6 weeks after DPC sensitization. Treatment given: therapeutic diphenylcyclopropenone sensitization with weekly scalp DPC. The source material was whole blood, sampled in connection with sensitization to the hapten diphenylcyclopropenone (DPC). Source of these receptors: a woman in her 50s with alopecia areata. Some clones in this sample may be carry-over from other donors' samples.

The chain combines TRBV29-1 with TRBJ1-1; perhaps TRBD1 as D (6 bases). From germline, CDR1 is SQVTM and CDR2 ANQGSEA. Between the trimmed V and J ends, which lost 4 bases and 0 bases, there was a span of 12 bases. The CDR3 sequence is 14 residues long. In DNA form, the CDR3 reads TGCAGCGTTGGAGGGGACATATTGAACACTGAAGCTTTCTTT. This translates into CSVGGDILNTEAFF.

The chain carries TRBV3-1 and TRBJ1-2; no firm D call. The germline V and J ends were trimmed by 0 bases and 8 bases, with 16 bases remaining between them. The V gene's germline CDR1 is LGHDT and CDR2 YNNKEL (reference sequence). The CDR3 is 15 residues long. The CDR3 loop reads CASSQDSTPQRGYTF. In DNA, the CDR3 is TGTGCCAGCAGCCAAGATAGTACCCCCCAGAGAGGCTACACCTTC.

The rearrangement joins TRBV20-1 to TRBJ1-5; TRBD1 matches 7 bases. The CDR3 runs to 20 residues. In germline, CDR1 is DFQATT, CDR2 SNEGSKA (reference sequence). J lost 0 bases, V lost 5 bases, and 22 bases had no gene match. The CDR3 coding sequence is TGCAGTGCTTGGGGGTCGGCAGGGGGTTACCAAAGCTATAGCAATCAGCCCCAGCATTTT. Protein: CSAWGSAGGYQSYSNQPQHF.

V usage is TRBV27 and J usage is TRBJ2-1; D is uncertain. The CDR3 has 14 residues. Looked up from germline, CDR1 is MNHEY and CDR2 is SMNVEV (reference sequence). Between the trimmed V and J ends, which lost 4 bases and 8 bases, there was a span of 15 bases. CDR3 in amino acids: CASSSTTDTHEQFF. CDR3 bases: TGTGCCAGCAGTTCTACGACGGATACCCATGAGCAGTTCTTC.

Points on this clonotype: A much larger clonotype is one base distant, so this may be a read error. The rearrangement joins TRBV2 to TRBJ2-1; either TRBD1 or TRBD2 may supply D (5 bases each). The CDR3 length is 11 residues. The V gene lost 6 bases and the J gene lost 11 bases, with 11 bases spanning the gap. Germline values: CDR1 SNHLY, CDR2 FYNNEI. CDR3 loop: CASRGDGQQFF. CDR3 nucleotides: TGTGCCAGCAGAGGGGACGGGCAGCAGTTCTTC.

This clonotype has at least ten counts. The chain joins TRBV27 to TRBJ1-4; TRBD1 agrees at 8 bases. This CDR3 has 16 residues. After removal of 5 bases from V and 3 bases from J, the junction contained 8 bases not matched to a gene. Per the germline V gene, CDR1 is MNHEY and CDR2 is SMNVEV (reference sequence). The CDR3 here is CASSVSRTGSNEKLFF. The DNA for the CDR3 is TGTGCCAGCAGTGTTTCCAGGACAGGGTCTAATGAAAAACTGTTTTTT.

This rearrangement joins TRBV5-1 to TRBJ1-1, with 8 bases identical to TRBD1. Trimming removed 2 bases from V and 1 base from J; junction bases left unmatched: 1. CDR3 length: 14 residues. The germline V gene encodes CDR1 SGHRS and CDR2 YFSETQ. The CDR3 DNA follows: TGCGCCAGCAGCTTTGGACAGGGGAACACTGAAGCTTTCTTT. Its translation is CASSFGQGNTEAFF.

The chain combines TRBV10-3 with TRBJ2-1, with 7 positions matching TRBD2. This CDR3 has 15 residues. The germline gives CDR1 ENHRY, CDR2 SYGVKD. The ends lost 4 bases at V and 9 bases at J; junction bases unmatched: 12. CDR3 loop: CAISVTSPGQGEQFF. The CDR3 DNA follows: TGTGCCATCAGTGTGACTAGCCCTGGCCAGGGTGAGCAGTTCTTC.

This clonotype was seen many times. The chain employs TRBV12-3 or TRBV12-4 and TRBJ2-5; TRBD2 matches at 8 bases. The CDR3 runs 15 residues. The junction had 6 bases not matched to a gene; V was cut back by 5 bases and J by 1 base. The CDR3, as DNA: TGTGCCAGCAGTCCGAAGACTAGCGTCCAAGAGACCCAGTACTTC. It encodes CASSPKTSVQETQYF.

There are a few counts of this clonotype. V gene TRBV20-1 combines with J gene TRBJ1-6; D is possibly TRBD1 (5 bases). V lost 2 bases and J lost 6, with 14 bases in between. Germline V gene sequence: CDR1 DFQATT, CDR2 SNEGSKA (reference sequence). CDR3 length equals 15 residues. As DNA, the CDR3 is TGCAGTGCTAGACTCCGACAGCCTGGTAATTCACCCCTCCACTTT. Amino acid sequence: CSARLRQPGNSPLHF.

This chain uses TRBV6-6 with TRBJ2-7, with D tentatively TRBD1 (5 bases). Trimming took off 7 bases at V and 1 base at J, with 14 bases between the two ends. CDR3 size: 14 residues. Germline values: CDR1 MNHNY, CDR2 SVGAGI (reference sequence). The chain's CDR3 is CASTEPGSSYEQYF. Written as DNA, the CDR3 is TGTGCCAGCACCGAGCCAGGGTCTTCCTACGAGCAGTACTTC.

V usage is TRBV4-3 and J usage is TRBJ2-3; the match to TRBD2 covers 7 bases. Germline-derived CDR1 and CDR2 are LGHNA and YSLEER. The length of the CDR3 is 17 residues. The V gene end was trimmed by 0 bases and the J gene end by 7 bases; junction bases not matched to a gene: 13. The CDR3 loop reads CASSQDLAAGEVNTQYF. CDR3 nucleotide sequence: TGCGCCAGCAGCCAAGATTTAGCGGCGGGGGAGGTAAATACGCAGTATTTT.

The rearrangement joins TRBV12-3 or TRBV12-4 to TRBJ1-5; 8 bases agree with TRBD1. The CDR3 extends over 14 amino acids. The trim removed 1 base at V and 7 bases at J, leaving 3 bases unmatched. The CDR3 protein is CASSLGTGGQPQHF. As DNA, the CDR3 is TGTGCCAGCAGTTTAGGTACAGGGGGGCAGCCCCAGCATTTT.

This rearrangement joins TRBV13 to TRBJ1-2, with 11 bases identical to TRBD1. The CDR3 runs to 16 residues. The V gene's germline CDR1 is PRHDT and CDR2 FYEKMQ (reference sequence). J lost 5 bases, V lost 4 bases, and 9 bases had no gene match. As DNA, the CDR3 is TGTGCCAGCAGCTCAGAACCGGGACAGGGGGATTATGGCTACACCTTC. Translated, it gives CASSSEPGQGDYGYTF. Variable domain in full (rest from reference TRBV13 and TRBJ1-2): AAGVIQSPRHLIKEKRETATLKCYPIPRHDTVYWYQQGPGQDPQFLISFYEKMQSDKGSIPDRFSAQQFSDYHSELNMSSLELGDSALYFCASSSEPGQGDYGYTFGSGTRLTVV.

This chain links TRBV7-2 with TRBJ2-1; perhaps D is TRBD1 or TRBD2 (6 bases each). Deletions cut 3 bases from V and 0 bases from J, with 9 bases between. The CDR3 has 15 amino acids. Germline V gene data show CDR1 as SGHTA and CDR2 as FQGNSA. The CDR3 region has the DNA TGTGCCAGCAGCTTGGGGGGCGACTCCTACAATGAGCAGTTCTTC. Residues: CASSLGGDSYNEQFF.

This clonotype occurred a few times. The chain joins TRBV4-2 to TRBJ1-1; D might be TRBD1 (5 bases). V gave up 4 bases and J gave up 6 bases, with 18 bases separating them. Germline CDR1 is LGHNA and CDR2 is YNFKEQ. CDR3 length: 15 amino acids. CDR3 amino acids: CASSLTREGRAEAFF. CDR3 coding DNA: TGTGCCAGCAGCCTGACCCGGGAGGGCAGGGCTGAAGCTTTCTTT.

This clonotype was detected a few times. The chain recombines TRBV9 with TRBJ2-4, with D possibly being TRBD2 (7 bases). The CDR3 consists of 16 residues. Germline CDR1 and CDR2: SGDLS and YYNGEE. V lost 0 bases and J 3 bases, leaving 13 bases between the germline ends. The chain's CDR3 is CASSVEGGLGKNIQYF. Written as DNA, the CDR3 is TGTGCCAGCAGCGTAGAGGGGGGGTTGGGCAAAAACATTCAGTACTTC.